One sample yielded the 28 T cell receptor beta chains listed below, sequenced in a study of T cells in Graves' hyperthyroidism and ophthalmopathy. TCR beta CDR3 regions were amplified from RNA transcripts. With the HTBI primer set, the TCR CDR3 went through a first round of RT-PCR. TCRdb re-analysed the multiplex PCR reads in MiXCR, keeping a single row per CDR3 protein. The sample shows almost 600,000 distinct CDR3 sequences, around 13% of them seen only once. Sample: blood. These receptors all stem from a woman in her twenties or thirties with Graves' hyperthyroidism that later progressed to Graves' ophthalmopathy.

The rearrangement uses TRBV2 and TRBJ2-1; 7 nucleotides line up with TRBD2. The CDR3 covers 13 residues. CDR1 is SNHLY and CDR2 is FYNNEI in the germline V gene. With V trimmed by 7 bases and J by 4 bases, 4 bases remained unmatched. The CDR3 DNA follows: TGTGCCAGCACCCGCGGGAGTTACAATGAGCAGTTCTTC. Translating it yields CASTRGSYNEQFF.

This clonotype was seen ten or more times. V gene TRBV11-2 combines with J gene TRBJ2-7, with 8 bases matching TRBD2. CDR1 and CDR2 (germline): SGHAT, FQNNGV. The CDR3 has 13 residues. V was pared by 6 bases and J by 3 bases, with 4 bases of the junction left unmatched. CDR3 sequence: CASRLAVYYEQYF. The CDR3 DNA follows: TGTGCCAGCAGACTAGCGGTATACTACGAGCAGTACTTC. The whole variable domain, remainder taken from reference TRBV11-2 and TRBJ2-7, is EAGVAQSPRYKIIEKRQSVAFWCNPISGHATLYWYQQILGQGPKLLIQFQNNGVVDDSQLPKDRFSAERLKGVDSTLKIQPAKLEDSAVYLCASRLAVYYEQYFGPGTRLTVT.

The genes are TRBV10-3 and TRBJ2-6, with D perhaps TRBD1 (5 bases). In germline, CDR1 is ENHRY, CDR2 SYGVKD. The CDR3 has 14 amino acids. Trimming removed 11 bases from V and 4 bases from J, with 15 bases in between. CDR3 nucleotide sequence: TGTGCCGTCCCAGCAGGGCCCGGGGCCAACGTCCTGACTTTC. It yields the protein CAVPAGPGANVLTF.

A remark on this clonotype: At one of its ends the junction is not consistent with the germline gene, which may arise from a read error. The V call is TRBV4-1, the J call TRBJ2-7; no firm D call. The CDR3 loop spans 13 amino acids. Germline V lookup: CDR1 MGHRA, CDR2 YSYEKL. The CDR3 is CVSSRVVLYEQYF. The CDR3 DNA sequence: TGCGTCAGCAGCCGTGTAGTCCTCTACGAGCAGTACTTC.

This clonotype was seen many times. The chain recombines TRBV28 with TRBJ1-4; TRBD1 agrees at 10 bases. The V segment lost 3 bases and the J segment 10 bases; nucleotides outside the gene matches: 5. The germline V gene encodes CDR1 MDHEN and CDR2 SYDVKM. This CDR3 has 14 amino acids. CDR3 protein: CASSFDRGQGKLFF. The CDR3 bases are TGTGCCAGCAGTTTCGACAGGGGGCAGGGAAAACTGTTTTTT. The whole variable domain, filled in from reference TRBV28 and TRBJ1-4, reads DVKVTQSSRYLVKRTGEKVFLECVQDMDHENMFWYRQDPGLGLRLIYFSYDVKMKEKGDIPEGYSVSREKKERFSLILESASTNQTSMYLCASSFDRGQGKLFFGSGTQLSVL.

Of note for this clonotype: This may be a read error, as it is one base from a much larger clone. The genes are TRBV28 and TRBJ1-2; D may be TRBD1 (5 bases). The ends were cut back, 2 bases at V and 4 bases at J, with 5 bases in the middle. The germline V gene has CDR1 MDHEN and CDR2 SYDVKM. The CDR3 is made up of 12 amino acids. This CDR3 is CASSLGTYGYTF. CDR3 bases: TGTGCCAGCAGTTTAGGGACCTATGGCTACACCTTC.

The chain is built from TRBV12-3 or TRBV12-4 and TRBJ2-1, with D unresolved. CDR3 size: 11 residues. Deletions cut 4 bases from V and 10 bases from J, with 8 bases between. The CDR3 spells CASSSAEEQFF. The CDR3 nucleotides read TGTGCCAGCAGTTCTGCAGAAGAGCAGTTCTTC.

This clonotype was picked up a small number of times. This may be a read error: a much more frequent sequence differs by one nucleotide. The rearrangement uses TRBV6-1 and TRBJ1-1; TRBD1 is a possible D gene (5 bases). Per germline, CDR1 MNHNS and CDR2 SASEGT. The CDR3 consists of 15 residues. Trimming removed 4 bases from V and 9 bases from J, with 21 bases in between. The CDR3 protein is CASSGTTDSTLKAFF. CDR3 nucleotide sequence: TGTGCCAGCAGTGGGACTACCGACAGTACACTGAAAGCTTTCTTT.

This clonotype has at least ten counts. The genes are TRBV19 and TRBJ1-4; D unclear. Germline V gene lookup returns CDR1 LNHDA and CDR2 SQIVND (reference sequence). V gave up 6 bases and J gave up 7 bases, with 18 bases separating them. The CDR3 runs 15 residues. This chain's CDR3 is CASSPDPTIGEKLFF. CDR3 DNA sequence: TGTGCCAGTAGCCCGGACCCCACTATCGGTGAAAAACTGTTTTTT. The complete variable domain, with remaining parts taken from reference TRBV19 and TRBJ1-4, reads DGGITQSPKYLFRKEGQNVTLSCEQNLNHDAMYWYRQDPGQGLRLIYYSQIVNDFQKGDIAEGYSVSREKKESFPLTVTSAQKNPTAFYLCASSPDPTIGEKLFFGSGTQLSVL.

The chain couples TRBV18 to TRBJ2-1, with D perhaps TRBD1 or TRBD2 (5 bases each). Germline loops: CDR1 KGHSH, CDR2 LQKENI. The V gene lost 2 bases and the J gene lost 5 bases, with 13 bases spanning the gap. The CDR3 has 15 residues. The CDR3 DNA reads as TGTGCCAGCTCACCAAGGGAGACAGTAGACAATGAGCAGTTCTTC. Residues: CASSPRETVDNEQFF. Variable domain in full (rest from reference TRBV18 and TRBJ2-1): NAGVMQNPRHLVRRRGQEARLRCSPMKGHSHVYWYRQLPEEGLKFMVYLQKENIIDESGMPKERFSAEFPKEGPSILRIQQVVRGDSAAYFCASSPRETVDNEQFFGPGTRLTVL.

The sample holds many counts of this clonotype. The gene calls are TRBV6-6 and TRBJ1-4; 7 bases agree with TRBD1. Trimming cost V 2 bases and J 5 bases; bases outside gene matches: 2. CDR1 and CDR2 from the germline V gene are MNHNY and SVGAGI (reference sequence). The length of the CDR3 is 14 residues. Here the CDR3 reads CASSYRQGNEKLFF. As DNA, the CDR3 is TGTGCCAGCAGTTACCGACAGGGAAATGAAAAACTGTTTTTT.

Ten or more counts support this clonotype. V and J are TRBV3-1 and TRBJ2-7; no clear D. Germline loops: CDR1 LGHDT, CDR2 YNNKEL (reference sequence). This CDR3 region has 13 residues. V lost 6 bases to trimming and J lost 5 bases, with 14 bases between them. Here the CDR3 reads CASSLTDAHEQYF. CDR3 nucleotide sequence: TGTGCCAGCAGTCTGACCGATGCCCACGAGCAGTACTTC.

This clonotype was picked up a small number of times. V and J are TRBV5-4 and TRBJ2-3, with 9 bases identical to TRBD2. This CDR3 contains 17 residues. With V trimmed by 3 bases and J by 0 bases, 8 bases remained unmatched. Germline V gives CDR1 SGHNT, CDR2 YYREEE (reference sequence). The CDR3 sequence: CASSYDASGASTDTQYF. In DNA, the CDR3 is TGTGCCAGCAGCTACGACGCTAGCGGGGCTAGCACAGATACGCAGTATTTT.

The sample holds many counts of this clonotype. The J gene is TRBJ1-5, the V gene TRBV12-3 or TRBV12-4, with 7 positions matching TRBD1. Trimming removed 5 bases from V and 7 bases from J; junction bases left unmatched: 5. This CDR3 has 13 residues. The CDR3 bases are TGTGCCAGCAGTCCCGACAGGGTCCAGCCCCAGCATTTT. Translating gives CASSPDRVQPQHF.

The genes are TRBV7-2 and TRBJ1-2; D ambiguous. From germline, CDR1 is SGHTA and CDR2 FQGNSA. The CDR3 runs 13 residues. Deletions cut 1 base from V and 4 bases from J, with 7 bases between. The CDR3 coding sequence is TGTGCCAGCAGCTTAGACGAAGTCTATGGCTACACCTTC. Amino acids: CASSLDEVYGYTF.

This clonotype was found many times. This rearrangement joins TRBV6-1 to TRBJ2-2; TRBD2 matches 10 bases. V was clipped by 8 bases and J by 4 bases; unmatched bases: 1. Per germline, CDR1 MNHNS and CDR2 SASEGT. This CDR3 contains 13 residues. The CDR3 bases are TGTGCCAGCCGACTAGCGGGCACCGGGGAGCTGTTTTTT. It codes for CASRLAGTGELFF.

This clonotype occurred many times. The V gene is TRBV30, the J gene TRBJ2-2, with TRBD2 matching 7 bases. This CDR3 region has 15 residues. Germline V gene sequence: CDR1 GTSNPN, CDR2 SVGIG (reference sequence). V dropped 3 bases and J dropped 6; count of bases not matched to a gene: 10. CDR3: CAWRRRGRNAGELFF. The CDR3 DNA is TGTGCCTGGAGACGGCGCGGGAGAAACGCCGGGGAGCTGTTTTTT.

This clonotype showed up many times. The V and J genes are TRBV12-3 or TRBV12-4 and TRBJ2-2; the D call may be TRBD1 or TRBD2 (5 bases each). The CDR3 has 14 residues. Deletions cut 6 bases from V and 9 bases from J, with 17 bases between. CDR3 amino acids: CASRSGPLLRELFF. The CDR3 coding sequence is TGTGCCAGCAGGTCGGGACCGCTACTGAGGGAGCTGTTTTTT.

This clonotype showed up many times. The J gene is TRBJ2-7, the V gene TRBV20-1; 7 positions agree with TRBD2. V was clipped by 3 bases and J by 7 bases; unmatched bases: 9. The CDR3 is 13 residues long. CDR1 is DFQATT, CDR2 SNEGSKA, per germline (reference sequence). CDR3 residues: CSARGGRGWEQYF. CDR3 sequence (DNA): TGCAGTGCTAGGGGGGGGAGGGGATGGGAGCAGTACTTC.

This clonotype was observed at least ten times. The chain recombines TRBV25-1 with TRBJ2-1, with 14 bases that match TRBD2. Trimming at V came to 0 bases and at J to 7 bases, leaving 8 bases not matched to a gene. The CDR3 consists of 18 residues. CDR1 and CDR2 from the germline V gene are MGHDK and SYGVNS. The CDR3, as DNA: TGTGCCAGCAGTGAATATAGGACTAGCGGGAGGCGTGGGAATGAGCAGTTCTTC. Its protein is CASSEYRTSGRRGNEQFF.

V is TRBV12-3 or TRBV12-4 and J is TRBJ1-1; 10 bases fit TRBD1. J lost 4 bases, V lost 6 bases, and 5 bases had no gene match. CDR3 size: 14 residues. The DNA for the CDR3 is TGTGCCAGCAGCCAGACAGGGGGCATCACTGAAGCTTTCTTT. Encoded protein: CASSQTGGITEAFF.

In its sample, this clonotype was seen many times. J is TRBJ2-7 and V is TRBV24-1; TRBD2 aligns across 7 bases. V shed 3 bases, J shed 3 bases, and the junction held 13 bases outside the gene matches. The germline CDR1 and CDR2 sequences are KGHDR and SFDVKD. CDR3 length: 17 amino acids. The CDR3 region has the DNA TGTGCCACCAGTGATGCGGCCCCTAGCGGTTCCTTCTACGAGCAGTACTTC. Encoded protein: CATSDAAPSGSFYEQYF.

This clonotype was picked up many times. V usage is TRBV3-1 and J usage is TRBJ2-7; 8 bases agree with TRBD2. Losses at the gene ends were 3 bases for V and 6 bases for J; bases not matched to a gene: 10. The CDR3 runs to 15 residues. CDR1 and CDR2 (germline): LGHDT, YNNKEL (reference sequence). The CDR3 region has the DNA TGTGCCAGCAGCCATTCCAGCGGGAGAATGGCCGAGCAGTACTTC. Encoded protein: CASSHSSGRMAEQYF.

This clonotype has just a few counts. The chain employs TRBV30 and TRBJ1-1; 8 bases are shared with TRBD1. After removal of 7 bases from V and 0 bases from J, the junction contained 4 bases not matched to a gene. The CDR3 covers 13 residues. The germline V gene has CDR1 GTSNPN and CDR2 SVGIG (reference sequence). The CDR3 spells CALNRGLNTEAFF. CDR3 DNA: TGTGCCTTAAACAGGGGGTTGAACACTGAAGCTTTCTTT.

This clonotype was seen repeatedly, ten times or more. Here the CDR3 reads CASSISHNQLYEQYF. For the CDR3, the DNA is TGTGCCAGTAGTATCAGTCATAACCAGCTCTACGAGCAGTACTTC. The V call is TRBV19, the J call TRBJ2-7; D gene unclear. CDR1 and CDR2 (germline): LNHDA, SQIVND (reference sequence). Trimming left V 3 bases short and J 3 bases short, with 15 bases between. The CDR3 length is 15 residues. The full variable domain, in which reference TRBV19 and TRBJ2-7 provide the parts outside the CDR3, is DGGITQSPKYLFRKEGQNVTLSCEQNLNHDAMYWYRQDPGQGLRLIYYSQIVNDFQKGDIAEGYSVSREKKESFPLTVTSAQKNPTAFYLCASSISHNQLYEQYFGPGTRLTVT.

With regard to this clonotype: Sequence at one end of the junction differs from germline and may be a read error. The CDR3 region has the DNA TGTGCCGGCTCACCCCAAGAGGGCGGGTGGACTGAAGCTTCCTTT. Protein: CAGSPQEGGWTEASF. This rearrangement joins TRBV18 to TRBJ1-1; no reliable D call. CDR1 and CDR2 (germline): KGHSH, LQKENI. CDR3 size: 15 residues.

This clonotype has ten or more counts. The chain uses TRBV30 and TRBJ2-7, with 8 bases matching TRBD1. J lost 7 bases, V lost 1 base, and 9 bases had no gene match. The CDR3 is 14 amino acids. Germline V CDR1 and CDR2: GTSNPN, SVGIG (reference sequence). CDR3 DNA sequence: TGTGCCTGGAGTGCGACAGGGGCGGGGAGGGAGCAGTACTTC. It is translated as CAWSATGAGREQYF.

This clonotype was observed at least ten times. The chain has TRBV20-1 and TRBJ2-5; the D gene is possibly TRBD2 (5 bases). This CDR3 region has 14 residues. Germline CDR1 DFQATT, CDR2 SNEGSKA (reference sequence). V was clipped by 6 bases and J by 9 bases, with 23 bases between them. CDR3 nucleotides: TGCAGTGCCGAAAGGTCCAGCGCGCTGAGGGCCCAGTACTTC. This codes for CSAERSSALRAQYF.